One and the same sample provided the 2 T cell receptor beta chains below, sequenced in a study of cytomegalovirus exposure and HLA in healthy donors. This PCR relied on a set of 60 Vbeta primers and 13 Jbeta primers. Clones were read by immunoSEQ multiplex PCR, and TCRdb kept only the in-frame ones, dropping some. The sample includes over 150,000 clones, about four fifths of them seen just once. The sample was PBMCs. The receptors were sampled from a man aged 18 to 30 in good health and CMV-seronegative.

The chain combines TRBV15 with TRBJ2-5; 9 bases line up with TRBD1. The length of the CDR3 is 14 residues. CDR1 and CDR2 from the germline V gene are LNHNV and YYDKDF (reference sequence). V gave up 5 bases and J gave up 1 base; unmatched junction bases: 2. As DNA, the CDR3 is TGTGCCACCAGCCGGGGACAGGGCCAAGAGACCCAGTACTTC. Its translation: CATSRGQGQETQYF.

A few counts support this clone. V usage is TRBV6-1 and J usage is TRBJ1-1; TRBD1 aligns across 8 bases. V lost 6 bases to trimming and J lost 6 bases; unmatched junction nucleotides: 9. The CDR3 has 14 residues. CDR1 and CDR2 from the germline V gene are MNHNS and SASEGT. The CDR3 nucleotides read TGTGCCAGCAGGAATTGGACAGGGAGTGCTGAAGCTTTCTTT. Its translation: CASRNWTGSAEAFF.